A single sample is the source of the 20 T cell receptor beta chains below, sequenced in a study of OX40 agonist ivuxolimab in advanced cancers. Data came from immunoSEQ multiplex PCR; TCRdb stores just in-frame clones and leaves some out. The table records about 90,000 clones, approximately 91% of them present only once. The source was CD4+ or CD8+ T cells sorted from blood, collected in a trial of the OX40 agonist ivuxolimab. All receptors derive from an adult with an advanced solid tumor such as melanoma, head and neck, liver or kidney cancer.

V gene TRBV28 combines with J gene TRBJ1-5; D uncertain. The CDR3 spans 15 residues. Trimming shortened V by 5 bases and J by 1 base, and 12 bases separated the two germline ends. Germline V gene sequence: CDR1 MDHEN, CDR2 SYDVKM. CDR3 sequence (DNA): TGTGCCAGCAGTCCCCGGCCCGGGAGCAATCAGCCCCAGCATTTT. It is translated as CASSPRPGSNQPQHF. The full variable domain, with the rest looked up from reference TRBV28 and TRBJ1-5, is DVKVTQSSRYLVKRTGEKVFLECVQDMDHENMFWYRQDPGLGLRLIYFSYDVKMKEKGDIPEGYSVSREKKERFSLILESASTNQTSMYLCASSPRPGSNQPQHFGDGTRLSIL.

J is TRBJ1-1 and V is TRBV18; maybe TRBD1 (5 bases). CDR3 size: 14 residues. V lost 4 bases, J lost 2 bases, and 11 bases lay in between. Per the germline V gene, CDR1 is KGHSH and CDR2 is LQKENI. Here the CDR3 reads CASSRLDSNTEAFF. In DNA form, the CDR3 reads TGTGCCAGCTCACGCCTCGACAGTAACACTGAAGCTTTCTTT.

The CDR3: CASSLAGASNEKLFF. Written as DNA, the CDR3 is TGCGCCAGCAGCTTGGCTGGGGCATCTAATGAAAAACTGTTTTTT. The gene calls are TRBV5-1 and TRBJ1-4, with D maybe TRBD1 (5 bases). Germline assignment: CDR1 SGHRS and CDR2 YFSETQ. The CDR3 totals 15 residues. V gave up 0 bases and J gave up 3 bases, with 9 bases separating them.

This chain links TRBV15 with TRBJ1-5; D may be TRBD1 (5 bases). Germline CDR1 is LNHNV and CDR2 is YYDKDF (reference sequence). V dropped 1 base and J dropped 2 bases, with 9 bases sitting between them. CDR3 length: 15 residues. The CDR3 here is CATSRVTGGNQPQHF. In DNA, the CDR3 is TGTGCCACCAGCAGAGTTACAGGAGGCAATCAGCCCCAGCATTTT.

CDR3 nucleotide sequence: TGTGCCAGTAGTAATCGAGGTGGGGGCGCAGATACGCAGTATTTT. This gives the protein CASSNRGGGADTQYF. The genes are TRBV19 and TRBJ2-3; TRBD1 is a possible D gene (6 bases). Germline CDR1 is LNHDA and CDR2 is SQIVND (reference sequence). The CDR3 is 15 residues long. Trimming pared 4 bases from V and 4 bases from J, leaving 15 bases between. Full variable domain (outside the CDR3, taken from reference TRBV19 and TRBJ2-3): DGGITQSPKYLFRKEGQNVTLSCEQNLNHDAMYWYRQDPGQGLRLIYYSQIVNDFQKGDIAEGYSVSREKKESFPLTVTSAQKNPTAFYLCASSNRGGGADTQYFGPGTRLTVL.

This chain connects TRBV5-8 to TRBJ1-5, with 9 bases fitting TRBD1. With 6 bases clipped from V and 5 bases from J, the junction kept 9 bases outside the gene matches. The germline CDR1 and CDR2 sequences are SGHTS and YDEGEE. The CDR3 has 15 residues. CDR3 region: CASTGTGKGDQPQHF. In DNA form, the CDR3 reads TGTGCCAGCACCGGGACAGGGAAAGGCGATCAGCCCCAGCATTTT.

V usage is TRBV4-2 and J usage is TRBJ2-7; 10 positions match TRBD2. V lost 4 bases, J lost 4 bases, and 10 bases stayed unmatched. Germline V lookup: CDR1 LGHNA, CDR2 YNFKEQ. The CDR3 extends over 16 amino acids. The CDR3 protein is CASSPRGLAGEYEQYF. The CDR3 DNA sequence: TGTGCCAGCAGCCCTCGTGGGCTAGCGGGAGAATACGAGCAGTACTTC.

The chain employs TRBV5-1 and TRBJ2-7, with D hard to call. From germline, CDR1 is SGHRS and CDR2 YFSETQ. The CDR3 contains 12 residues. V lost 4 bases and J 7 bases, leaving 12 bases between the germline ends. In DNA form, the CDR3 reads TGCGCCAGCAGCCTAACACTGGGGGAGCAGTACTTC. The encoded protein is CASSLTLGEQYF.

The CDR3 bases are TGTGCCAGCAGCCGTAAAGACTTAGATGGCTACACCTTC. Translated, it gives CASSRKDLDGYTF. This rearrangement joins TRBV5-4 to TRBJ1-2; D is uncertain. The CDR3 has 13 residues. Germline V lookup: CDR1 SGHNT, CDR2 YYREEE (reference sequence). Trimming removed 4 bases from V and 6 bases from J, with 13 bases in between.

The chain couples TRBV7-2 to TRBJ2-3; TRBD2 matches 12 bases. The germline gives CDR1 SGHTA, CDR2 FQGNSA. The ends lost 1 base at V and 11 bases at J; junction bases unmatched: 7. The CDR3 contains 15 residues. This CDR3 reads CASSLDSSGGVGQYF. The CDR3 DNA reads TGTGCCAGCAGCTTAGACTCTAGCGGGGGGGTAGGGCAGTATTTT.

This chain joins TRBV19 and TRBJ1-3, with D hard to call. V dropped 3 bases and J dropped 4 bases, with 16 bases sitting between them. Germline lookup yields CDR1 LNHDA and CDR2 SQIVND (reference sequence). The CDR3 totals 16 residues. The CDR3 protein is CASSIRSRRSGNTIYF. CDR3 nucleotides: TGTGCCAGTAGTATCAGGTCCCGAAGGAGCGGAAACACCATATATTTT.

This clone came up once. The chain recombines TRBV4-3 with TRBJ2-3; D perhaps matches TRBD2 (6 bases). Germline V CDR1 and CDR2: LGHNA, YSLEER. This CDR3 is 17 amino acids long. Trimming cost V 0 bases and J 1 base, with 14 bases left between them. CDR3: CASSQEGGGLGTDTQYF. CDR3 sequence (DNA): TGCGCCAGCAGCCAAGAAGGAGGAGGGCTCGGCACAGATACGCAGTATTTT.

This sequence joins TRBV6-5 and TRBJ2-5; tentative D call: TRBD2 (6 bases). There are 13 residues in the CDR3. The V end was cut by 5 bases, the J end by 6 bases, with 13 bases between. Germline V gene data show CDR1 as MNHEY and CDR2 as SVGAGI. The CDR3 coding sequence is TGTGCCAGCAGTACCGAGGGACTGCAGACCCAGTACTTC. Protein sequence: CASSTEGLQTQYF.

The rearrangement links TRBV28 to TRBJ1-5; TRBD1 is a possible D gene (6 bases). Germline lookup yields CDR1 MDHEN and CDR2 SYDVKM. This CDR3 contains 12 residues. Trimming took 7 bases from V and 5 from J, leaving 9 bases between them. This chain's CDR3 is CASKAGDQPQHF. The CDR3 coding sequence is TGTGCCAGCAAGGCAGGGGATCAGCCCCAGCATTTT.

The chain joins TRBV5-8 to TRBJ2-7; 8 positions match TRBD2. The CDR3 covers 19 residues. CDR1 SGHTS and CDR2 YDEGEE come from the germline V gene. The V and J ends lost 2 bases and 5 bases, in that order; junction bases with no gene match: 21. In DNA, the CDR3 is TGTGCCAGCAGCTTTCTCAGCGGGAGTCTTCTGGGTAGATCTGACGAGCAGTACTTC. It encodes CASSFLSGSLLGRSDEQYF.

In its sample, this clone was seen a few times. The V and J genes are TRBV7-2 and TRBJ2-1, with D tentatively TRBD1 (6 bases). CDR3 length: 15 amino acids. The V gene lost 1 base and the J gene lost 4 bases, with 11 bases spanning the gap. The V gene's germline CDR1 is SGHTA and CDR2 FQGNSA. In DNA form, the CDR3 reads TGTGCCAGCAGCTTAGGGGGGACATCGTACAATGAGCAGTTCTTC. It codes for CASSLGGTSYNEQFF.

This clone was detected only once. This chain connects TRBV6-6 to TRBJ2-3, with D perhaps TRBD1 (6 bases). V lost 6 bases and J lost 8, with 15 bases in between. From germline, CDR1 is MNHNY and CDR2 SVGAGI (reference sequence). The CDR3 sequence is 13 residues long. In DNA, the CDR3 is TGTGCCAGCAGGGGGGCGACGCAGAGTACGCAGTATTTT. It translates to CASRGATQSTQYF.

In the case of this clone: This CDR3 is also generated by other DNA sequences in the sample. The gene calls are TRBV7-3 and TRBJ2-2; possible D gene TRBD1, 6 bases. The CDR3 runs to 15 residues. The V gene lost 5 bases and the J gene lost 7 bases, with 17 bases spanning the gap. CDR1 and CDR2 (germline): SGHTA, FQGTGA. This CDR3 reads CASSLAGTSGGELFF. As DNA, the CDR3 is TGTGCCAGCAGCCTAGCCGGGACATCGGGCGGGGAGCTGTTTTTT.

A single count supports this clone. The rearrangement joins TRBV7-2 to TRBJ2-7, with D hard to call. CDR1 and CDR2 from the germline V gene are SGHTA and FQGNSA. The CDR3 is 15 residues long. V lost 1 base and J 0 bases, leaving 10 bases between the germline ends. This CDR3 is CASSLDPHTSYEQYF. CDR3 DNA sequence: TGTGCCAGCAGCTTAGACCCCCATACCTCCTACGAGCAGTACTTC. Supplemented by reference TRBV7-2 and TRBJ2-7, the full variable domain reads GAGVSQSPSNKVTEKGKDVELRCDPISGHTALYWYRQSLGQGLEFLIYFQGNSAPDKSGLPSDRFSAERTGGSVSTLTIQRTQQEDSAVYLCASSLDPHTSYEQYFGPGTRLTVT.

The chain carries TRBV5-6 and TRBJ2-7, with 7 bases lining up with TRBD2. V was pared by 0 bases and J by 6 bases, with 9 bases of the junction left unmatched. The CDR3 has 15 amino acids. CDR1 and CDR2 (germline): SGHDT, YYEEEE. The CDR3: CASSLARENRLEQYF. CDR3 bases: TGTGCCAGCAGCTTGGCGCGGGAGAATCGGCTCGAGCAGTACTTC.